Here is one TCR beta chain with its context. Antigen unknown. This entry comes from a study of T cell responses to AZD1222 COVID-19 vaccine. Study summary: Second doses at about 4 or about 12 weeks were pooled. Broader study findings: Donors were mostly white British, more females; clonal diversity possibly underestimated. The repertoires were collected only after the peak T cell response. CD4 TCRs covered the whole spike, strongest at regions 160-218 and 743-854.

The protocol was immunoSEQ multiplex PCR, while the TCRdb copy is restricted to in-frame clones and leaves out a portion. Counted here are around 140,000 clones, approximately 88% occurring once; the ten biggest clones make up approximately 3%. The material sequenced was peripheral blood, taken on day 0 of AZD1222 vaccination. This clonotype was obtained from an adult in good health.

The CDR3 loop reads CASSSSGRSYEQYF. DNA of the CDR3: TGTGCCAGCAGCTCAAGCGGGAGGTCCTACGAGCAGTACTTC. The chain couples TRBV25-1 to TRBJ2-7, with 9 nucleotides matching TRBD2. With V trimmed by 6 bases and J by 1 base, 4 bases remained unmatched. Germline V CDR1 and CDR2: MGHDK, SYGVNS. The CDR3 is 14 residues long.